The 4 T cell receptor beta chains in this list originate from one sample, sequenced in a study of CXCR3-negative and CXCR3-positive naive CD8 T cells. The libraries of TRB cDNA were constructed through 5' RACE using UMI labels. TCRdb reworked the 5' RACE reads into one entry per CDR3 protein, no DNA. Its table records around 50,000 distinct CDR3 sequences. The sequenced sample consisted of memory CD8+ T cells from blood. These receptors originate from a human donor in good health. Some clones in this sample may be carry-over from other donors' samples.

The chain employs TRBV10-3 and TRBJ2-5; the D gene TCRdb calls, TRBD1, cannot be checked with no DNA. The V gene's germline CDR1 is ENHRY and CDR2 SYGVKD. This CDR3 comprises 16 residues. The CDR3 sequence is CAISESRRTVQETQYF.

The J gene is TRBJ2-3, the V gene TRBV29-1. Germline assignment: CDR1 SQVTM and CDR2 ANQGSEA. CDR3 length: 13 residues. The CDR3 here is CSAAGWVTDTQYF.

The gene calls are TRBV20-1 and TRBJ1-2; TCRdb picks TRBD1, but there is no DNA to check that call. This CDR3 region has 15 residues. Germline CDR1 reads DFQATT; CDR2 reads SNEGSKA (reference sequence). The CDR3 sequence is CSAPGRGVEYYGYTF.

The chain employs TRBV7-3 and TRBJ2-7; TCRdb picks TRBD1, but there is no DNA to check that call. The V gene's germline CDR1 is SGHTA and CDR2 FQGTGA. CDR3 length: 13 residues. Here the CDR3 reads CASRSQGAHEQYF.